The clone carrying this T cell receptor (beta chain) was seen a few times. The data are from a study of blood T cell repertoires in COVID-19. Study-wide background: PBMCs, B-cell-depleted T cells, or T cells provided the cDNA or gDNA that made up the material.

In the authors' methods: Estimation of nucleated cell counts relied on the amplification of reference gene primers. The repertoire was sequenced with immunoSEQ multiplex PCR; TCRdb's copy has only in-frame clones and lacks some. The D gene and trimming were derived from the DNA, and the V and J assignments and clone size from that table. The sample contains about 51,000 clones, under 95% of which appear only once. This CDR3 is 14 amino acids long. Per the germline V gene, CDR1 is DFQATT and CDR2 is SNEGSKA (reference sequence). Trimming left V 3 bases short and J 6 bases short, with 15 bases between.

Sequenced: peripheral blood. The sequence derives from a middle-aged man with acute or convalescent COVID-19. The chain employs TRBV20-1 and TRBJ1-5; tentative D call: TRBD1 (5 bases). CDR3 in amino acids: CSASGGRGSQPQHF. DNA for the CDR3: TGCAGTGCTAGTGGAGGAAGGGGCAGTCAGCCCCAGCATTTT.